Here is one T cell receptor (beta chain) with its context. The antigen it recognizes is unknown. No base qualities exist here, and no much larger clone lies one base off it. This specimen belongs to a study of multiple sclerosis patients with progressive multifocal leukoencephalopathy (dated by TCRdb to between 2018 and 2020). For the wider study: Peripheral T and B cells were examined in MS patients who developed PML (4 under natalizumab, 1 after alemtuzumab) and in treated patients who did not develop PML. From before therapy, through 6 and 12 months, up to PML onset, two natalizumab-treated patients who later developed PML were tracked longitudinally. The goal of the study was to detect any JC virus-specific or public T-cell expansions that arose at the time of PML onset. Points the paper makes about the study in general: When PML developed, no shared TRBV or TRBJ gene usage and no preferred TRBV-TRBJ pairings were found. Most PML patients had lower normalized Shannon entropy, suggesting less diverse TRB repertoires, while values in the natalizumab-treated controls sat near 1. Only peripheral blood was analyzed, although cerebrospinal fluid or brain lymphocytes might be more informative for natalizumab-associated PML. Only PML patients had TRB clones above 0.5% frequency, but the clones expanded at PML onset were already present before and during natalizumab therapy. Because the cohort was small and descriptive, it remained unclear whether the findings reflect JC virus infection or general immunocompromise.

The time point label on this specimen signifies: time of PML onset. The treatment or condition label, as the study defines it: on natalizumab therapy at sampling. Diagnosis of PML relied on clinical and MRI findings, with confirmation coming from detection of JC virus DNA in cerebrospinal fluid. In the natalizumab-treated patients, PML developed after between about 16 and 56 months of natalizumab therapy. All listed patients had previously received interferon beta, and all PML patients were female. T3 blood samples were collected at the time of PML onset. Isolation of peripheral blood mononuclear cells was performed by Ficoll-Hypaque density gradient centrifugation. As encoded in the germline V gene, CDR1 is SGHDN while CDR2 is FVKESK. The CDR3 covers 15 residues, taking in both the cysteine and the phenylalanine. Just the 45-base CDR3 DNA is kept, in frame starting at base 1. V ends up 4 bases short and J 4 bases short, with an unmatched junction base count of 5.

Amplification of TRB CDR3 regions from genomic DNA was performed at survey-level depth using the immunoSEQ two-step multiplex PCR. To estimate template counts and remove amplification bias, each PCR was spiked with synthetic inline TR CDR3 controls covering all V-J pairings. Reads were processed so that amplification and sequencing bias were reduced, and quantification was performed against synthetic TR CDR3 analogs. The study's own analysis went as follows. Raw data were processed in ImmunoSEQ Analyzer, with out-of-frame sequences and CDR3s containing stop codons removed, and gene names were assigned according to IMGT nomenclature. Normalized Shannon entropy, defined as 1 minus Pielou's evenness, was used to summarize repertoire diversity. Only TRB sequences sharing the V gene, the J gene and the CDR3 were counted as identical. Public PML clonotypes were CDR3s shared by two or more PML-onset samples but absent earlier, in controls, and in public databases. Skylign with the observed count method was used to analyze CDR3 amino acid composition at each position. Here the immuneACCESS table is served through TCRdb, limited to in-frame sequences with V and J called. Missing clones are a known gap in these copies; in checked studies unresolved V genes cover under half, and the rest lacks a known reason. V, J and clone size derive from that table, while D and trimming were established from the DNA sequence. In this sample the table shows roughly 32,000 clones, about 90% of which occur a single time. 3% to 3.5% of the sample is held by the ten biggest clonotypes.

The specimen comprised PBMCs, sampled from a patient treated with natalizumab. This receptor was identified in a human donor with progressive multifocal leukoencephalopathy. Here the chain combines TRBV14 and TRBJ1-4, with 8 bases aligning to TRBD1. The CDR3: CASSLQGANNEKLFF. In nucleotide form, the sequence is TGTGCCAGCAGCCTCCAGGGGGCCAATAATGAAAAACTGTTTTTT.